The clone carrying this T cell receptor beta chain was recorded many times. As yet, its antigen is unknown. Full-length variable regions came from constant-region reverse primers plus semi-nested Nested Universal Primer A PCR. TCRdb re-derived calls from the 5' RACE reads in MiXCR, one entry per CDR3 protein. The data hold about 41,000 distinct CDR3 sequences, with over 25% observed a single time. CD4+CD45RO+CD25- cells were isolated as memory CD4+ T cells. Study conclusions and caveats: Whole repertoires were not studied in the larger cohort, only one V-J beta rearrangement. Tumor-infiltrating Treg TCR alpha and beta sequences overlapped most with tumor naive CD4+ T cells, then blood naive.

Sequencing input: memory CD4+ T cells sorted from a lymph node. The sample's subset: memory CD4+ T cells, CD4+CD45RO+CD25-. This sequence originates from a female donor with breast cancer.

CDR3 sequence: CASSYSGQGASEQFF. DNA of the CDR3: TGTGCCAGCAGTTACTCGGGACAGGGGGCGTCTGAGCAGTTCTTC. The V call is TRBV6-5, the J call TRBJ2-1, with TRBD1 matching 12 bases. Germline trimming cut 0 bases from V and 9 bases from J; bases unmatched to any gene: 3. Per germline, CDR1 MNHEY and CDR2 SVGAGI. The CDR3 extends over 15 amino acids.